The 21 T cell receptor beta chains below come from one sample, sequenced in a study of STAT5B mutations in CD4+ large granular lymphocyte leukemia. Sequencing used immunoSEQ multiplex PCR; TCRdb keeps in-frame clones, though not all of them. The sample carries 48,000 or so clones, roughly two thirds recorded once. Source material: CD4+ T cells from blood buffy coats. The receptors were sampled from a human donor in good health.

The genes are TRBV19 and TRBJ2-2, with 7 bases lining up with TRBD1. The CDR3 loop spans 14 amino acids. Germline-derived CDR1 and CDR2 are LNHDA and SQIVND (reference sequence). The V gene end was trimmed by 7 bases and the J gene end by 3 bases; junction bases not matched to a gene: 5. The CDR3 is CASTEGQHTGELFF. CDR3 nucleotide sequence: TGTGCCAGTACCGAGGGACAGCACACCGGGGAGCTGTTTTTT.

The CDR3: CAWSGIQGRATEAFF. The CDR3 nucleotides are TGTGCCTGGAGTGGTATACAGGGAAGGGCCACTGAAGCTTTCTTT. J is TRBJ1-1 and V is TRBV30; D may be TRBD1 (6 bases). V was cut by 1 base and J by 4 bases, with 16 bases left in between. The germline gives CDR1 GTSNPN, CDR2 SVGIG (reference sequence). There are 15 residues in the CDR3. The variable domain in full, completed from reference TRBV30 and TRBJ1-1, reads SQTIHQWPATLVQPVGSPLSLECTVEGTSNPNLYWYRQAAGRGLQLLFYSVGIGQISSEVPQNLSASRPQDRQFILSSKKLLLSDSGFYLCAWSGIQGRATEAFFGQGTRLTVV.

CDR3 residues: CATSRGSRVGGNQPQHF. The DNA for the CDR3 is TGTGCCACCAGCAGAGGGTCCAGGGTAGGGGGCAATCAGCCCCAGCATTTT. V gene TRBV15 combines with J gene TRBJ1-5; TRBD1 might be the D (5 bases). The CDR3 extends over 17 amino acids. Germline V CDR1 and CDR2: LNHNV, YYDKDF (reference sequence). V lost 1 base and J 2 bases, leaving 15 bases between the germline ends.

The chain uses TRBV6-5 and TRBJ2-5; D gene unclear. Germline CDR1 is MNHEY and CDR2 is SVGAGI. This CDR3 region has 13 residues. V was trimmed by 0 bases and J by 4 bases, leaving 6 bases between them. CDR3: CASSYSGAETQYF. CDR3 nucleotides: TGTGCCAGCAGTTACTCTGGCGCAGAGACCCAGTACTTC.

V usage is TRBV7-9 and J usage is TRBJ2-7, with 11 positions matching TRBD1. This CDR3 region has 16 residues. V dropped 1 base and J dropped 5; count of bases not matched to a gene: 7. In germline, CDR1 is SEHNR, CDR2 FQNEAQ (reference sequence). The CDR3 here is CASSLVGQGALNEQYF. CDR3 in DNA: TGTGCCAGCAGCTTAGTAGGACAGGGGGCTTTGAACGAGCAGTACTTC.

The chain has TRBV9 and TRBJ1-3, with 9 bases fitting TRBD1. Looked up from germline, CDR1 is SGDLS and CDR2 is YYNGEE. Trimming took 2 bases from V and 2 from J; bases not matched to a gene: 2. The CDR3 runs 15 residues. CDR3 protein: CASSVGDRAGNTIYF. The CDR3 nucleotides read TGTGCCAGCAGCGTCGGGGACAGGGCTGGAAACACCATATATTTT. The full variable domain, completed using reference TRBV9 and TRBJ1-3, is DSGVTQTPKHLITATGQRVTLRCSPRSGDLSVYWYQQSLDQGLQFLIQYYNGEERAKGNILERFSAQQFPDLHSELNLSSLELGDSALYFCASSVGDRAGNTIYFGEGSWLTVV.

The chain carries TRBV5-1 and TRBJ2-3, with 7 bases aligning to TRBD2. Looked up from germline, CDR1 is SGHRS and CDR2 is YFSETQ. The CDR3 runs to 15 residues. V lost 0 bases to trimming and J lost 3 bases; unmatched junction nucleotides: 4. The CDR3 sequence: CASSLAGRLTDTQYF. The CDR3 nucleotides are TGCGCCAGCAGCTTGGCCGGGAGGTTGACAGATACGCAGTATTTT.

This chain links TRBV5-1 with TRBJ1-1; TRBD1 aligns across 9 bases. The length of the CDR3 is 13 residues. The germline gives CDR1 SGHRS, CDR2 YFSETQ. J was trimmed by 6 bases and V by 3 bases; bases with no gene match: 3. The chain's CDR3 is CASSWTGVPEAFF. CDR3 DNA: TGCGCCAGCAGCTGGACAGGGGTCCCTGAAGCTTTCTTT.

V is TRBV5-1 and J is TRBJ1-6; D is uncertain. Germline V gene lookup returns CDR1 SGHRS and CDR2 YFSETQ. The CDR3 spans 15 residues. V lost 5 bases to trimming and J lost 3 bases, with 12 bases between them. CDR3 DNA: TGCGCCAGCAGTGATTCGGGTTTCTATAATTCACCCCTCCACTTT. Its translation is CASSDSGFYNSPLHF.

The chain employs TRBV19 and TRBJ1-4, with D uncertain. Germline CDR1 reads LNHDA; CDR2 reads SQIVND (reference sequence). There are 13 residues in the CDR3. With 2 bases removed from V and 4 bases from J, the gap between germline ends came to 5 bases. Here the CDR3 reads CASSIHGNEKLFF. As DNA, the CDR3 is TGTGCCAGTAGTATACATGGTAATGAAAAACTGTTTTTT. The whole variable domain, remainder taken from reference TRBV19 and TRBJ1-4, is DGGITQSPKYLFRKEGQNVTLSCEQNLNHDAMYWYRQDPGQGLRLIYYSQIVNDFQKGDIAEGYSVSREKKESFPLTVTSAQKNPTAFYLCASSIHGNEKLFFGSGTQLSVL.

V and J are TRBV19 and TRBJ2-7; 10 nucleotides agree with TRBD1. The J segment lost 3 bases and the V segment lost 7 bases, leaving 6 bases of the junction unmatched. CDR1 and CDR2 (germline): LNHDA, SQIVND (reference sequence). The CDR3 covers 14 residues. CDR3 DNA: TGTGCCAGTATGCCGGGACAGGGGATCTACGAGCAGTACTTC. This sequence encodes CASMPGQGIYEQYF. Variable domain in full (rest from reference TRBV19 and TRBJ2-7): DGGITQSPKYLFRKEGQNVTLSCEQNLNHDAMYWYRQDPGQGLRLIYYSQIVNDFQKGDIAEGYSVSREKKESFPLTVTSAQKNPTAFYLCASMPGQGIYEQYFGPGTRLTVT.

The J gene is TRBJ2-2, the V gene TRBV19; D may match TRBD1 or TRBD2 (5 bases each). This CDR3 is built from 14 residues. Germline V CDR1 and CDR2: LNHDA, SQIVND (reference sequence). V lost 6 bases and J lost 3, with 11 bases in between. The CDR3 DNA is TGTGCCAGTAGGCTGGGGGAACACACCGGGGAGCTGTTTTTT. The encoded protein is CASRLGEHTGELFF.

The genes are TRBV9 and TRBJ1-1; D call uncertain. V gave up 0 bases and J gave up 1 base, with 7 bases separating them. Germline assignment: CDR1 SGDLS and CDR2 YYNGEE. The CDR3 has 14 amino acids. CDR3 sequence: CASSVDPRNTEAFF. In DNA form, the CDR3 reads TGTGCCAGCAGCGTAGATCCCAGGAACACTGAAGCTTTCTTT.

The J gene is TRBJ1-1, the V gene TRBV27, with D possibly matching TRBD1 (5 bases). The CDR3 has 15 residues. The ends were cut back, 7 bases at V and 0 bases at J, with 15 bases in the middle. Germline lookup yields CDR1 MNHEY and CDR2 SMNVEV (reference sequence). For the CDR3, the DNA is TGTGCCAGCACCCCCCAGGGCTACATGAACACTGAAGCTTTCTTT. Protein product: CASTPQGYMNTEAFF.

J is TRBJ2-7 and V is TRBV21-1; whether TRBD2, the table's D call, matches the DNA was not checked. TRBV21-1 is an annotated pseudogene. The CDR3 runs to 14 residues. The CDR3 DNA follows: TGTGCCGCGGGAGGACGCACAGGGAAGGGCGAGCAGTACGTC. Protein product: CAAGGRTGKGEQYV.

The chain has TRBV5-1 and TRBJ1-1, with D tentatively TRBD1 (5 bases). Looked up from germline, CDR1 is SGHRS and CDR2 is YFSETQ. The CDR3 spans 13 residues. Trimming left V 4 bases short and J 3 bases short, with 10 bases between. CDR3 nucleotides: TGCGCCAGCAGCCTTCTGACAGACACTGAAGCTTTCTTT. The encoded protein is CASSLLTDTEAFF. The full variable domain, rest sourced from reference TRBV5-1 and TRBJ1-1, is KAGVTQTPRYLIKTRGQQVTLSCSPISGHRSVSWYQQTPGQGLQFLFEYFSETQRNKGNFPGRFSGRQFSNSRSEMNVSTLELGDSALYLCASSLLTDTEAFFGQGTRLTVV.

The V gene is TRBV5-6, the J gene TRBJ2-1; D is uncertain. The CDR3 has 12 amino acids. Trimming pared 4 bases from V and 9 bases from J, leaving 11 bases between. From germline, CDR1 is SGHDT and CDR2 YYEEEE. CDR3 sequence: CASSREGSEQFF. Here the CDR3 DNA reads TGTGCCAGCAGCAGGGAAGGTAGTGAGCAGTTCTTC. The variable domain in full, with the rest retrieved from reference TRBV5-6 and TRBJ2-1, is DAGVTQSPTHLIKTRGQQVTLRCSPKSGHDTVSWYQQALGQGPQFIFQYYEEEERQRGNFPDRFSGHQFPNYSSELNVNALLLGDSALYLCASSREGSEQFFGPGTRLTVL.

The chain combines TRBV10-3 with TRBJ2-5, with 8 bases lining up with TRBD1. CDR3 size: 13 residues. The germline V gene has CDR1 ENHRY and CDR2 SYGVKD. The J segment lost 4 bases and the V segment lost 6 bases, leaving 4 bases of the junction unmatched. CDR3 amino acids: CAIRTGQGETQYF. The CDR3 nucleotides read TGTGCCATCAGGACTGGACAGGGAGAGACCCAGTACTTC.

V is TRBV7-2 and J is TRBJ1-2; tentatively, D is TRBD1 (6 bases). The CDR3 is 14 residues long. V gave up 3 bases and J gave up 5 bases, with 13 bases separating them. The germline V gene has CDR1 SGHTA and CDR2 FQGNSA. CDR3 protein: CASSFAGEGYGYTF. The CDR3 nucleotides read TGTGCCAGCAGCTTCGCAGGGGAAGGATATGGCTACACCTTC.

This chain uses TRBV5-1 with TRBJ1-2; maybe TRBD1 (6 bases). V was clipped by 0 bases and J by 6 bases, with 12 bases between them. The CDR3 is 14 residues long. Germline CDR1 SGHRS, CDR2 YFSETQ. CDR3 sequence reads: CASSLDGQLDGYTF. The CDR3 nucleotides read TGCGCCAGCAGCTTGGACGGACAGCTAGATGGCTACACCTTC.

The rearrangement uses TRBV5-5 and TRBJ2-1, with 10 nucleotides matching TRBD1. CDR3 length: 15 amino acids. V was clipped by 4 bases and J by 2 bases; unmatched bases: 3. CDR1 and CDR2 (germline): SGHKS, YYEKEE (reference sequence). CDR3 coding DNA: TGTGCCAGCAGCCGGGACAGGGGACCCTACAATGAGCAGTTCTTC. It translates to CASSRDRGPYNEQFF. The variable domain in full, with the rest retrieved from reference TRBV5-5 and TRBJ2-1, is DAGVTQSPTHLIKTRGQQVTLRCSPISGHKSVSWYQQVLGQGPQFIFQYYEKEERGRGNFPDRFSARQFPNYSSELNVNALLLGDSALYLCASSRDRGPYNEQFFGPGTRLTVL.